The 7 T cell receptor beta chains below come from one sample, sequenced in a study of cytomegalovirus exposure and HLA in healthy donors. In the PCR, 60 Vbeta and 13 Jbeta primers were used. Some clones are missing from TCRdb's copy, which holds only in-frame ones; the method was immunoSEQ multiplex PCR. The data show roughly 170,000 clones, approximately 77% seen once. What was sequenced was PBMCs. These receptors came from a female donor in good health and CMV-seronegative.

The chain carries TRBV6-1 and TRBJ1-4; 9 bases are a match to TRBD1. The CDR3 covers 15 residues. After removal of 3 bases from V and 5 bases from J, the junction contained 4 bases not matched to a gene. Looked up from germline, CDR1 is MNHNS and CDR2 is SASEGT. CDR3 coding DNA: TGTGCCAGCAGTGATGCCGGGACAGGGAATGAAAAACTGTTTTTT. This gives the protein CASSDAGTGNEKLFF.

This clone was counted only a few times. This sequence joins TRBV9 and TRBJ2-7; a possible D gene is TRBD1 (6 bases). This CDR3 has 14 amino acids. V lost 4 bases to trimming and J lost 2 bases, with 13 bases between them. Germline values: CDR1 SGDLS, CDR2 YYNGEE. The CDR3 region has the DNA TGTGCCAGCAGCCCCGCACAGGGTCCCTACGAGCAGTACTTC. It translates to CASSPAQGPYEQYF.

The rearrangement links TRBV5-8 to TRBJ1-5, with 8 bases lining up with TRBD1. Germline V gene sequence: CDR1 SGHTS, CDR2 YDEGEE. This CDR3 has 15 amino acids. With 4 bases clipped from V and 1 base from J, the junction kept 4 bases outside the gene matches. CDR3 DNA: TGTGCCAGCAGCGACGACAGGGGCAGCAATCAGCCCCAGCATTTT. This codes for CASSDDRGSNQPQHF.

Points on this clone: Other nucleotide sequences from this sample produce the same CDR3. V is TRBV28 and J is TRBJ1-2; no definite D call. Germline-derived CDR1 and CDR2 are MDHEN and SYDVKM. CDR3 length equals 13 residues. V shed 1 base and J shed 7 bases, with 10 bases lying between them. CDR3 nucleotide sequence: TGTGCCAGCAGTTTATCCCACTTGAGTGGCTACACCTTC. It yields the protein CASSLSHLSGYTF.

The count of this clone is one. The rearrangement links TRBV28 to TRBJ2-4, with 8 bases matching TRBD1. Per germline, CDR1 MDHEN and CDR2 SYDVKM. V was pared by 6 bases and J by 9 bases, with 16 bases of the junction left unmatched. This CDR3 comprises 16 residues. Here the CDR3 DNA reads TGTGCCAGCAGCCCAGCGAGAGGAGGACAGGGAACCATTCAGTACTTC. Amino acids: CASSPARGGQGTIQYF.

The chain carries TRBV15 and TRBJ2-5; D might be TRBD2 (5 bases). Trimming removed 1 base from V and 11 bases from J, with 11 bases in between. Per the germline V gene, CDR1 is LNHNV and CDR2 is YYDKDF (reference sequence). The CDR3 spans 12 residues. In nucleotides, the CDR3 is TGTGCCACCAGCAGAGCCAGTGGGGAGCAGTACTTC. As protein: CATSRASGEQYF.

The genes are TRBV29-1 and TRBJ2-2; 7 positions agree with TRBD2. The CDR3 is 14 residues long. From germline, CDR1 is SQVTM and CDR2 ANQGSEA. V lost 4 bases and J lost 6; bases outside the gene matches: 8. This CDR3 is CSVGLQGGPGELFF. The CDR3 nucleotides read TGCAGCGTTGGTTTGCAGGGAGGGCCCGGGGAGCTGTTTTTT.